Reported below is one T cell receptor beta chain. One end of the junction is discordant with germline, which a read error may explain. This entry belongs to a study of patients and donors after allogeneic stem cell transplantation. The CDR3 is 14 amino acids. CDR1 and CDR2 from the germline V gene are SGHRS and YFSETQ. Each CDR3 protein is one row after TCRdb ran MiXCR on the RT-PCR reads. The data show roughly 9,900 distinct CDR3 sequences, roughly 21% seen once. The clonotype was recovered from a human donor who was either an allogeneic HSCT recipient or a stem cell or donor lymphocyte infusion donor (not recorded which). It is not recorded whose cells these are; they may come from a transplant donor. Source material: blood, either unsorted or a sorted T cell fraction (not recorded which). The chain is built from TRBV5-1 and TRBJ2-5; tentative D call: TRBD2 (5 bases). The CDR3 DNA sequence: TGCGCCAGCAGCTCGGGTGGAGATGGGGAGACCCAGAACTTC. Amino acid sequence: CASSSGGDGETQNF.